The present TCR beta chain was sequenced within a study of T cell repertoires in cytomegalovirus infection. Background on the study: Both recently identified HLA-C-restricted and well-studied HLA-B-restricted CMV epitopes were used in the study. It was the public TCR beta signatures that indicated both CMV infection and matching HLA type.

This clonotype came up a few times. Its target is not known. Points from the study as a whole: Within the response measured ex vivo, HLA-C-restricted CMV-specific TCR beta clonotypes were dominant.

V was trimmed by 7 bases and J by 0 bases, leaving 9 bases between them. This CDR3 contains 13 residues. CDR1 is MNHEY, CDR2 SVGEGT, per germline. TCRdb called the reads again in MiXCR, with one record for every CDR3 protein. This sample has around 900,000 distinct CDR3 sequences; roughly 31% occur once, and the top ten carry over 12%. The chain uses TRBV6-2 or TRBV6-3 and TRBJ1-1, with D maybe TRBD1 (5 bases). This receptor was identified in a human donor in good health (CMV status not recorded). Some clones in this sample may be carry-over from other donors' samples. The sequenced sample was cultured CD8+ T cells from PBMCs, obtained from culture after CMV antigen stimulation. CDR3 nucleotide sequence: TGTGCCAGCACCCAGGGCATGAACACTGAAGCTTTCTTT. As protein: CASTQGMNTEAFF.